A single sample gave rise to the 13 T cell receptor beta chains below, sequenced in a study of cytomegalovirus exposure and HLA in healthy donors. A multiplex PCR was run with 60 Vbeta primers and 13 Jbeta primers. This table comes from immunoSEQ multiplex PCR, and its TCRdb copy is limited to in-frame clones, with some not included. The repertoire holds approximately 76,000 clones, with roughly 78% as singletons. The sequenced material came from PBMCs. The receptors come from a man between 25 and 39 years old in good health and CMV-seronegative.

The V call is TRBV7-2, the J call TRBJ2-5, with TRBD2 identical over 15 bases. The CDR3 is 17 residues long. The germline V gene has CDR1 SGHTA and CDR2 FQGNSA. The trim removed 5 bases at V and 0 bases at J, leaving 4 bases unmatched. The CDR3 DNA reads TGTGCCAGCAGCATCGGACTAGCGGGGGGGTACCAAGAGACCCAGTACTTC. Amino acids: CASSIGLAGGYQETQYF.

V gene TRBV27 combines with J gene TRBJ2-7; the D gene is possibly TRBD2 (5 bases). Germline CDR1 is MNHEY and CDR2 is SMNVEV (reference sequence). The CDR3 is made up of 13 amino acids. Trimming took 7 bases from V and 7 from J, leaving 17 bases between them. This CDR3 is CASKELGGGEQYF. CDR3 nucleotides: TGTGCCAGCAAAGAGTTGGGTGGCGGGGAGCAGTACTTC.

V is TRBV28 and J is TRBJ2-3, with TRBD2 as a possible D gene (6 bases). V dropped 3 bases and J dropped 1 base, with 8 bases sitting between them. The CDR3 runs to 14 residues. Germline CDR1 MDHEN, CDR2 SYDVKM. CDR3 nucleotide sequence: TGTGCCAGCAGTTTCTCTAGCGGCACAGATACGCAGTATTTT. It is translated as CASSFSSGTDTQYF.

This clone has only a few counts. V is TRBV2 and J is TRBJ2-5; a possible D gene is TRBD2 (6 bases). V lost 5 bases and J 1 base, leaving 14 bases between the germline ends. CDR1 and CDR2 (germline): SNHLY, FYNNEI. The CDR3 is 15 residues long. CDR3 loop: CASSHRRGFQETQYF. CDR3 nucleotide sequence: TGTGCCAGCAGTCACCGACGGGGGTTCCAAGAGACCCAGTACTTC.

This chain connects TRBV14 to TRBJ2-4, with 8 bases identical to TRBD1. The CDR3 extends over 18 amino acids. J lost 6 bases, V lost 1 base, and 14 bases had no gene match. Germline V gene lookup returns CDR1 SGHDN and CDR2 FVKESK. The CDR3 here is CASSQGPLLGRGRNIQYF. The CDR3 nucleotides read TGTGCCAGCAGCCAAGGGCCCCTCCTTGGCAGGGGGCGAAACATTCAGTACTTC.

The chain links TRBV11-3 to TRBJ2-3; 14 bases align to TRBD2. The CDR3 length is 17 residues. The germline V gene has CDR1 SGHNT and CDR2 YENEEA. With V trimmed by 5 bases and J by 4 bases, 8 bases remained unmatched. In nucleotides, the CDR3 is TGTGCCAGCAGCCCCGGGACTAGCGGGAGATGGGCAGATACGCAGTATTTT. This sequence encodes CASSPGTSGRWADTQYF.

The V gene is TRBV4-2, the J gene TRBJ2-7; no firm D call. The CDR3 consists of 15 residues. Germline V gene sequence: CDR1 LGHNA, CDR2 YNFKEQ. V was pared by 2 bases and J by 8 bases, with 19 bases between. CDR3 nucleotides: TGTGCCAGCAGCCAACGCTCGGGTCCCCAAGAGAAGCAGTACTTC. This translates into CASSQRSGPQEKQYF.

The V call is TRBV4-1, the J call TRBJ2-7; D may be TRBD1 (6 bases). Germline loops: CDR1 MGHRA, CDR2 YSYEKL. Trimming took off 0 bases at V and 0 bases at J, with 12 bases between the two ends. CDR3 length: 16 amino acids. CDR3 in amino acids: CASSQEGAPSSYEQYF. Here the CDR3 DNA reads TGCGCCAGCAGCCAAGAGGGGGCCCCCAGCTCCTACGAGCAGTACTTC.

The CDR3 DNA sequence: TGTGCCAGCATTCTAACAGGGTCAACTGAAGCTTTCTTT. This sequence encodes CASILTGSTEAFF. The chain recombines TRBV7-8 with TRBJ1-1, with a weak D call TRBD1 (6 bases). This CDR3 contains 13 residues. Germline CDR1 is SGHVS and CDR2 is FQNEAQ. V was shortened by 7 bases and J by 5 bases, with 14 bases between the two germline ends.

The chain is built from TRBV7-9 and TRBJ2-5; 9 bases align to TRBD1. With 4 bases clipped from V and 5 bases from J, the junction kept 11 bases outside the gene matches. CDR1 and CDR2 from the germline V gene are SEHNR and FQNEAQ (reference sequence). The length of the CDR3 is 16 residues. This chain's CDR3 is CASSSRGTGSKETQYF. CDR3 nucleotides: TGTGCCAGCAGCTCGAGAGGGACAGGGAGCAAGGAGACCCAGTACTTC.

The CDR3 DNA reads TGCGCCAGCAGCTTGACAGGGGGCTACACCGGGGAGCTGTTTTTT. This gives the protein CASSLTGGYTGELFF. This chain uses TRBV5-1 with TRBJ2-2, with 9 bases lining up with TRBD1. Germline CDR1 and CDR2: SGHRS and YFSETQ. Germline trimming cut 1 base from V and 3 bases from J; bases unmatched to any gene: 1. The CDR3 is made up of 15 amino acids. The variable domain in full, with the rest retrieved from reference TRBV5-1 and TRBJ2-2, is KAGVTQTPRYLIKTRGQQVTLSCSPISGHRSVSWYQQTPGQGLQFLFEYFSETQRNKGNFPGRFSGRQFSNSRSEMNVSTLELGDSALYLCASSLTGGYTGELFFGEGSRLTVL.

This clone was seen a handful of times. V gene TRBV29-1 combines with J gene TRBJ1-1, with 7 bases lining up with TRBD1. The V gene end was trimmed by 7 bases and the J gene end by 3 bases; junction bases not matched to a gene: 8. The CDR3 covers 13 residues. Germline CDR1 reads SQVTM; CDR2 reads ANQGSEA. CDR3 sequence reads: CSAYRGEDTEAFF. The CDR3 region has the DNA TGCAGCGCATACAGGGGAGAGGACACTGAAGCTTTCTTT.

The chain employs TRBV6-7 and TRBJ1-2, with D possibly matching TRBD1 (6 bases). TRBV6-7 qualifies as an ORF whose function is uncertain. The CDR3 consists of 17 residues. V dropped 6 bases and J dropped 1 base, with 21 bases sitting between them. Written as DNA, the CDR3 is TGTGCCAGCAGCTTTGACCCCCAGGGGCGAGTTAACTATGGCTACACCTTC. Its translation: CASSFDPQGRVNYGYTF.